The 12 T cell receptor beta chains in this list originate from one sample, sequenced in a study of shared clonotypes between healthy human individuals. This table comes from immunoSEQ multiplex PCR, and its TCRdb copy is limited to in-frame clones, with some not included. In the table there are around 510,000 clones, roughly 95% of which are singletons. Sequenced material: naive CD4+ T cells sorted from blood. The sample's subset: CD45RA+ positively selected. These receptors originate from a woman between 25 and 40 years old in good health.

The chain uses TRBV5-6 and TRBJ2-2; D remains ambiguous. The V end was cut by 0 bases, the J end by 2 bases, with 17 bases between. The CDR3 spans 18 residues. CDR1 is SGHDT and CDR2 is YYEEEE in the germline V gene. The CDR3 loop reads CASSLAFGTGKNTGELFF. CDR3 DNA: TGTGCCAGCAGCTTGGCGTTTGGAACTGGGAAAAACACCGGGGAGCTGTTTTTT.

V is TRBV5-1 and J is TRBJ2-6; the D is unclear. This CDR3 is built from 17 residues. V was trimmed by 4 bases and J by 0 bases, leaving 14 bases between them. Germline V gives CDR1 SGHRS, CDR2 YFSETQ. CDR3 sequence reads: CASSPAPDGSGANVLTF. CDR3 bases: TGCGCCAGCAGCCCCGCCCCAGATGGCTCTGGGGCCAACGTCCTGACTTTC.

The V gene is TRBV19, the J gene TRBJ2-2, with 7 bases aligning to TRBD1. Germline loops: CDR1 LNHDA, CDR2 SQIVND (reference sequence). With 6 bases clipped from V and 4 bases from J, the junction kept 5 bases outside the gene matches. This CDR3 spans 14 amino acids. CDR3 coding DNA: TGTGCCAGTAGCGCCGACAGGGTCACCGGGGAGCTGTTTTTT. Translating it yields CASSADRVTGELFF.

The chain combines TRBV5-5 with TRBJ2-2; the match to TRBD2 covers 8 bases. V shed 2 bases, J shed 16 bases, and the junction held 16 bases outside the gene matches. There are 15 residues in the CDR3. CDR1 and CDR2 (germline): SGHKS, YYEKEE (reference sequence). As DNA, the CDR3 is TGTGCCAGCAGCTTCGTAGCGGGAACACAGTCAAAGCCGTTTTTT. Its protein is CASSFVAGTQSKPFF.

CDR3 bases: TGTGCCAGCAATTCCCTTGGGGGCCTTCAGCCCCAGCATTTT. Its translation: CASNSLGGLQPQHF. This rearrangement joins TRBV27 to TRBJ1-5; D is possibly TRBD1 (6 bases). Deletions cut 7 bases from V and 6 bases from J, with 16 bases between. This CDR3 spans 14 amino acids. Germline V gene data show CDR1 as MNHEY and CDR2 as SMNVEV (reference sequence).

The rearrangement links TRBV27 to TRBJ2-1; TRBD1 matches at 8 bases. Germline V CDR1 and CDR2: MNHEY, SMNVEV (reference sequence). CDR3 size: 17 residues. V lost 5 bases and J lost 1; bases outside the gene matches: 10. CDR3 coding DNA: TGTGCCAGCAGTAGGGAAGGACAGGGTAGATCCTACAATGAGCAGTTCTTC. Protein sequence: CASSREGQGRSYNEQFF.

The genes are TRBV18 and TRBJ2-7; maybe TRBD2 (6 bases). CDR1 and CDR2 from the germline V gene are KGHSH and LQKENI. The germline V and J ends were trimmed by 2 bases and 0 bases, with 11 bases remaining between them. The CDR3 consists of 15 residues. The CDR3 reads CASSPLEGSSYEQYF. The CDR3 DNA reads as TGTGCCAGCTCACCATTGGAGGGAAGCTCCTACGAGCAGTACTTC.

V usage is TRBV30 and J usage is TRBJ1-5, with TRBD1 matching 10 bases. The ends lost 5 bases at V and 7 bases at J; junction bases unmatched: 5. The CDR3 has 13 residues. Germline V gene data show CDR1 as GTSNPN and CDR2 as SVGIG (reference sequence). DNA of the CDR3: TGTGCCTGGGACAGGGGGCAGAGGCAGCCCCAGCATTTT. This gives the protein CAWDRGQRQPQHF.

The chain links TRBV6-1 to TRBJ1-5, with D possibly matching TRBD1 (6 bases). The V gene lost 7 bases and the J gene lost 7 bases, with 17 bases spanning the gap. Germline V gene data show CDR1 as MNHNS and CDR2 as SASEGT. There are 14 residues in the CDR3. The CDR3 loop reads CASKNRGRDQPQHF. DNA for the CDR3: TGTGCCAGCAAAAATAGGGGGAGGGACCAGCCCCAGCATTTT.

The chain recombines TRBV5-8 with TRBJ1-5, with D possibly being TRBD1 (5 bases). V was pared by 0 bases and J by 6 bases, with 13 bases between. Germline loops: CDR1 SGHTS, CDR2 YDEGEE. The CDR3 contains 15 residues. CDR3 in amino acids: CASSLGQGLSQPQHF. The DNA of the CDR3 is TGTGCCAGCAGCTTGGGTCAGGGACTATCTCAGCCCCAGCATTTT. Full variable domain (rest looked up from reference TRBV5-8 and TRBJ1-5): EAGVTQSPTHLIKTRGQQATLRCSPISGHTSVYWYQQALGLGLQFLLWYDEGEERNRGNFPPRFSGRQFPNYSSELNVNALELEDSALYLCASSLGQGLSQPQHFGDGTRLSIL.

The chain couples TRBV6-1 to TRBJ1-1, with D possibly TRBD1 on 6 matching bases. V was clipped by 4 bases and J by 1 base, with 13 bases between them. This CDR3 region has 15 residues. In germline, CDR1 is MNHNS, CDR2 SASEGT. The CDR3 loop reads CASSALGARNTEAFF. CDR3 DNA sequence: TGTGCCAGCAGTGCGTTGGGGGCGAGGAACACTGAAGCTTTCTTT.

V is TRBV4-3 and J is TRBJ2-5, with D possibly being TRBD1 (6 bases). V lost 4 bases and J lost 5, with 17 bases in between. This CDR3 contains 15 residues. Germline V CDR1 and CDR2: LGHNA, YSLEER. The CDR3 sequence is CASSPSSHRDETQYF. Here the CDR3 DNA reads TGCGCCAGCAGCCCTTCTTCCCACAGGGATGAGACCCAGTACTTC.